Shown below are 30 T cell receptor beta chains from a single sample sequenced in a study of blood T cell repertoires in COVID-19. Libraries were prepared by immunoSEQ multiplex PCR; TCRdb keeps only in-frame clonotypes and omits some of them. The sample carries about 44,000 clones, roughly 80% recorded once. Material for sequencing was peripheral blood. The receptors derive from a human donor in a cohort sampled during active COVID-19.

The chain is built from TRBV7-9 and TRBJ2-3; TRBD2 aligns across 14 bases. V shed 5 bases and J 6 bases; nucleotides not matched to a gene: 10. Germline CDR1 reads SEHNR; CDR2 reads FQNEAQ (reference sequence). This CDR3 contains 17 residues. The CDR3 spells CASSQRTSGGLSDTQYF. Here the CDR3 DNA reads TGTGCCAGCAGCCAAAGGACTAGCGGGGGGCTGTCGGATACGCAGTATTTT. Supplemented by reference TRBV7-9 and TRBJ2-3, the full variable domain reads DTGVSQNPRHKITKRGQNVTFRCDPISEHNRLYWYRQTLGQGPEFLTYFQNEAQLEKSRLLSDRFSAERPKGSFSTLEIQRTEQGDSAMYLCASSQRTSGGLSDTQYFGPGTRLTVL.

In its sample, this clone was seen a few times. The V call is TRBV6-2 or TRBV6-3, the J call TRBJ2-3, with no clear D. The germline gives CDR1 MNHEY, CDR2 SVGEGT. V lost 6 bases and J 6 bases, leaving 13 bases between the germline ends. The length of the CDR3 is 13 residues. The CDR3 here is CASSQRGEDTQYF. The CDR3 DNA follows: TGTGCCAGCAGCCAACGAGGAGAGGATACGCAGTATTTT.

This clone has a handful of counts. The chain recombines TRBV30 with TRBJ1-2; D ambiguous. Trimming took 2 bases from V and 0 from J, leaving 13 bases between them. The CDR3 is 15 residues long. Looked up from germline, CDR1 is GTSNPN and CDR2 is SVGIG (reference sequence). DNA for the CDR3: TGTGCCTGGAGTCTGGGCAGCCCAACTAACTATGGCTACACCTTC. Its protein product is CAWSLGSPTNYGYTF.

V and J are TRBV28 and TRBJ2-4; 11 positions match TRBD1. Germline V lookup: CDR1 MDHEN, CDR2 SYDVKM. There are 15 residues in the CDR3. Trimming cost V 5 bases and J 14 bases; bases outside gene matches: 14. CDR3 sequence (DNA): TGTGCCAGCAGTGTTCCGGGACAGGGGGGTTCGGTGGAGTACTTC. This sequence encodes CASSVPGQGGSVEYF.

This sequence joins TRBV7-6 and TRBJ2-7; no reliable D call. In germline, CDR1 is SGHVS, CDR2 FNYEAQ. CDR3 size: 13 residues. V lost 1 base and J lost 3, with 7 bases in between. CDR3 sequence (DNA): TGTGCCAGCAGCTTAGGGCAAGACTACGAGCAGTACTTC. The encoded protein is CASSLGQDYEQYF.

J is TRBJ2-2 and V is TRBV3-1 (or the pseudogene TRBV3-2); D is perhaps TRBD2 (5 bases). Germline CDR1 is LGHDT and CDR2 is YNNKEL (reference sequence). Trimming removed 3 bases from V and 5 bases from J, with 7 bases in between. There are 13 residues in the CDR3. The CDR3 spells CASSQGDTGELFF. The CDR3 nucleotides read TGTGCCAGCAGCCAGGGAGATACCGGGGAGCTGTTTTTT.

The chain joins TRBV19 to TRBJ2-3, with a possible D match to TRBD1 (6 bases). Germline V gene lookup returns CDR1 LNHDA and CDR2 SQIVND (reference sequence). The CDR3 is 14 residues long. V shed 3 bases and J shed 5 bases, with 12 bases lying between them. The CDR3 loop reads CASSMLQGGDTQYF. CDR3 in DNA: TGTGCCAGTAGTATGCTACAAGGGGGAGATACGCAGTATTTT.

The chain combines TRBV19 with TRBJ2-7; D unresolved. Trimming took off 5 bases at V and 1 base at J, with 9 bases between the two ends. The germline gives CDR1 LNHDA, CDR2 SQIVND (reference sequence). The CDR3 spans 13 residues. The CDR3 spells CASSLRASYEQYF. CDR3 sequence (DNA): TGTGCCAGTAGTTTACGAGCGTCCTACGAGCAGTACTTC. The complete variable domain, with remaining parts taken from reference TRBV19 and TRBJ2-7, reads DGGITQSPKYLFRKEGQNVTLSCEQNLNHDAMYWYRQDPGQGLRLIYYSQIVNDFQKGDIAEGYSVSREKKESFPLTVTSAQKNPTAFYLCASSLRASYEQYFGPGTRLTVT.

This chain uses TRBV6-1 with TRBJ1-1; D is possibly TRBD1 (6 bases). The germline gives CDR1 MNHNS, CDR2 SASEGT. This CDR3 is 13 amino acids long. Between the trimmed V and J ends, which lost 5 bases and 8 bases, there was a span of 15 bases. CDR3 DNA: TGTGCCAGCAGTTATTCCACCGGGACAGAAGCTTTCTTT. This translates into CASSYSTGTEAFF.

The chain joins TRBV28 to TRBJ1-4; 8 bases match TRBD1. The CDR3 runs 16 residues. Germline CDR1 MDHEN, CDR2 SYDVKM. V was clipped by 6 bases and J by 8 bases; unmatched bases: 14. The CDR3 nucleotides read TGTGCCAGCAGCCCAGGGGGGCGCAGGGGGCGCGAAAAACTGTTTTTT. It codes for CASSPGGRRGREKLFF.

The chain joins TRBV5-1 to TRBJ1-2; TRBD1 matches 7 bases. Germline trimming cut 4 bases from V and 5 bases from J; bases unmatched to any gene: 5. CDR3 length: 13 residues. The V gene's germline CDR1 is SGHRS and CDR2 YFSETQ. CDR3 bases: TGCGCCAGCAGCCCCGGACAGGAGTATGGCTACACCTTC. Its translation: CASSPGQEYGYTF.

The chain employs TRBV5-4 and TRBJ2-5, with 9 positions matching TRBD1. V lost 4 bases, J lost 5 bases, and 6 bases stayed unmatched. The CDR3 totals 14 residues. Germline values: CDR1 SGHNT, CDR2 YYREEE (reference sequence). CDR3 region: CASSVQGAGETQYF. Written as DNA, the CDR3 is TGTGCCAGCAGCGTACAGGGGGCTGGGGAGACCCAGTACTTC.

The V gene is TRBV4-3, the J gene TRBJ2-6, with 7 positions matching TRBD2. V was pared by 2 bases and J by 3 bases, with 4 bases of the junction left unmatched. CDR1 is LGHNA, CDR2 YSLEER, per germline. This CDR3 has 16 residues. CDR3 sequence (DNA): TGCGCCAGCAGCCAAAATTTAGCGGGTGGGGCCAACGTCCTGACTTTC. It specifies CASSQNLAGGANVLTF.

V gene TRBV6-4 combines with J gene TRBJ2-3, with 9 nucleotides matching TRBD2. The CDR3 contains 16 residues. CDR1 is MRHNA, CDR2 SNTAGT, per germline. V gave up 6 bases and J gave up 0 bases; unmatched junction bases: 7. The CDR3 sequence: CASSALAGASTDTQYF. CDR3 in DNA: TGTGCCAGCAGCGCACTAGCGGGTGCAAGCACAGATACGCAGTATTTT.

The V gene is TRBV6-1, the J gene TRBJ1-2, with 9 positions matching TRBD1. CDR1 and CDR2 (germline): MNHNS, SASEGT. Trimming took 3 bases from V and 4 from J; bases not matched to a gene: 9. The CDR3 contains 16 residues. The CDR3 here is CASSDLQGAGTYGYTF. The CDR3 region has the DNA TGTGCCAGCAGTGACTTACAGGGGGCGGGGACCTATGGCTACACCTTC.

The V and J genes are TRBV28 and TRBJ2-7; 7 positions agree with TRBD1. The CDR3 is 17 amino acids. The V gene's germline CDR1 is MDHEN and CDR2 SYDVKM. Trimming removed 3 bases from V and 0 bases from J; junction bases left unmatched: 11. CDR3 coding DNA: TGTGCCAGCAGTTTTGACCGGGACAGCCTTAGCTCCTACGAGCAGTACGTC. This translates into CASSFDRDSLSSYEQYV.

This chain connects TRBV21-1 to TRBJ2-7; the table's D call, TRBD1, was not checked against the DNA. TRBV21-1 is deemed a pseudogene. This CDR3 has 20 residues. As DNA, the CDR3 is TGTGCCAGCAGCAAAAAGAGGGGCGAGCGCGGGCAGGGGTCTTCCTACGAGCAGTACGTC. Its translation is CASSKKRGERGQGSSYEQYV.

J is TRBJ2-1 and V is TRBV21-1; the listed D gene, TRBD2, was not tested against the DNA. TRBV21-1 is shown as a pseudogene. This CDR3 has 17 residues. Here the CDR3 reads CASSRAPGGPLFHEQFF. DNA for the CDR3: TGTGCCAGCAGCAGAGCCCCCGGGGGGCCCCTTTTCCATGAGCAGTTCTTC.

The gene calls are TRBV19 and TRBJ2-6; TRBD1 aligns across 7 bases. The length of the CDR3 is 19 residues. Germline V gene data show CDR1 as LNHDA and CDR2 as SQIVND (reference sequence). With 2 bases clipped from V and 1 base from J, the junction kept 11 bases outside the gene matches. The CDR3 DNA follows: TGTGCCAGTAGTATAAAACGACAGGGTCTCCTATCTGGGGCCAACGTCCTGACTTTC. The encoded protein is CASSIKRQGLLSGANVLTF.

This chain uses TRBV6-5 with TRBJ1-1; D perhaps matches TRBD1 (5 bases). The germline V gene has CDR1 MNHEY and CDR2 SVGAGI. V was cut by 7 bases and J by 2 bases, with 17 bases left in between. This CDR3 has 15 amino acids. CDR3 region: CASILIQVLNTEAFF. The CDR3 DNA sequence: TGTGCCAGCATTTTGATACAGGTGCTCAACACTGAAGCTTTCTTT.

This clone was found once. The gene calls are TRBV5-1 and TRBJ1-1, with 9 bases fitting TRBD1. Germline V gene sequence: CDR1 SGHRS, CDR2 YFSETQ. The length of the CDR3 is 13 residues. V was clipped by 3 bases and J by 5 bases; unmatched bases: 2. This CDR3 is CASSSGTGTEAFF. CDR3 DNA sequence: TGCGCCAGCAGCTCCGGGACAGGGACTGAAGCTTTCTTT.

This chain uses TRBV5-4 with TRBJ2-3, with D uncertain. The germline V gene encodes CDR1 SGHNT and CDR2 YYREEE (reference sequence). The CDR3 has 17 amino acids. Trimming cost V 4 bases and J 2 bases, with 20 bases left between them. The CDR3 DNA follows: TGTGCCAGCAGCCCGGCGGTGCGTCCGCCTGACACAGATACGCAGTATTTT. Translated, it gives CASSPAVRPPDTDTQYF.

This sequence joins TRBV3-1 (or the pseudogene TRBV3-2) and TRBJ2-3; 9 positions match TRBD2. CDR3 length: 16 amino acids. The J segment lost 4 bases and the V segment lost 2 bases, leaving 7 bases of the junction unmatched. Germline CDR1 and CDR2: LGHDT and YNNKEL (reference sequence). DNA for the CDR3: TGTGCCAGCAGCCAAAGGCGGGGGGGCGGGCCAGATACGCAGTATTTT. Translating gives CASSQRRGGGPDTQYF.

This chain connects TRBV2 to TRBJ2-3; TRBD2 agrees at 10 bases. This CDR3 comprises 14 residues. The V gene's germline CDR1 is SNHLY and CDR2 FYNNEI. Losses at the gene ends were 6 bases for V and 3 bases for J; bases not matched to a gene: 3. CDR3: CASSGAGGTDTQYF. In DNA, the CDR3 is TGTGCCAGCAGCGGAGCGGGGGGGACAGATACGCAGTATTTT.

This sequence joins TRBV4-2 and TRBJ2-7, with 13 bases matching TRBD2. This CDR3 region has 15 residues. Germline trimming cut 1 base from V and 3 bases from J; bases unmatched to any gene: 0. Germline CDR1 LGHNA, CDR2 YNFKEQ. The CDR3 coding sequence is TGTGCCAGCAGCCAAGGACTAGCGGGGGGCTACGAGCAGTACGTC. Amino acid sequence: CASSQGLAGGYEQYV.

The V gene is TRBV3-1 (or the pseudogene TRBV3-2), the J gene TRBJ1-2, with 9 bases identical to TRBD1. With V trimmed by 1 base and J by 5 bases, 8 bases remained unmatched. This CDR3 has 16 residues. Per the germline V gene, CDR1 is LGHDT and CDR2 is YNNKEL (reference sequence). The CDR3 DNA reads as TGTGCCAGCAGCCAAGCTCTGGCCGGACAGGGGTATGGCTACACCTTC. As protein: CASSQALAGQGYGYTF.

V is TRBV5-1 and J is TRBJ2-7; D remains ambiguous. CDR1 and CDR2 from the germline V gene are SGHRS and YFSETQ. V lost 7 bases to trimming and J lost 0 bases, with 8 bases between them. CDR3 length equals 12 residues. The CDR3 loop reads CASRLTSYEQYF. As DNA, the CDR3 is TGCGCCAGCCGACTTACCTCCTACGAGCAGTACTTC.

The chain has TRBV19 and TRBJ2-5, with a weak D call TRBD1 (6 bases). This CDR3 is 15 amino acids long. With 6 bases removed from V and 2 bases from J, the gap between germline ends came to 16 bases. Germline CDR1 reads LNHDA; CDR2 reads SQIVND (reference sequence). The CDR3 nucleotides read TGTGCCAGTAGCAAGGACAGCACAACACAAGAGACCCAGTACTTC. Its protein is CASSKDSTTQETQYF.

The chain recombines TRBV12-3 or TRBV12-4 with TRBJ2-2, with a possible D match to TRBD2 (6 bases). The CDR3 runs 13 residues. The ends were cut back, 5 bases at V and 12 bases at J, with 16 bases in the middle. The CDR3 is CASSTGGSHKLFF. CDR3 bases: TGTGCCAGCAGTACCGGGGGTAGCCATAAGCTGTTTTTT.

This clone came up once. This sequence joins TRBV24-1 and TRBJ2-3; 11 bases map to TRBD2. Germline trimming cut 5 bases from V and 3 bases from J; bases unmatched to any gene: 12. Germline assignment: CDR1 KGHDR and CDR2 SFDVKD. The CDR3 runs to 18 residues. CDR3 nucleotide sequence: TGTGCCACCAGTGGGGGTAGCGGGGGGGCCCTAGTGACAGATACGCAGTATTTT. Protein: CATSGGSGGALVTDTQYF.